This entry lists 15 T cell receptor beta chains sequenced from one sample in a study of cytomegalovirus exposure and HLA in healthy donors. 60 Vbeta and 13 Jbeta primers were used in PCR. Sequenced by immunoSEQ multiplex PCR; TCRdb stores in-frame clones only, minus some. Here the sample spans some 140,000 clones, approximately 85% being singletons. Sequenced material: PBMCs. All receptors come from a woman in her 50s in good health and CMV-seropositive.

The V call is TRBV7-6, the J call TRBJ2-7; TRBD2 aligns across 10 bases. The CDR3 totals 16 residues. Germline lookup yields CDR1 SGHVS and CDR2 FNYEAQ. J was trimmed by 2 bases and V by 5 bases; bases with no gene match: 9. CDR3 sequence (DNA): TGTGCCAGCAGCCCCCTTACTAGCGGGAAGACCTACGAGCAGTACTTC. Protein product: CASSPLTSGKTYEQYF.

This rearrangement joins TRBV5-1 to TRBJ2-7; 7 bases align to TRBD2. The length of the CDR3 is 12 residues. With 3 bases clipped from V and 3 bases from J, the junction kept 0 bases outside the gene matches. Germline CDR1 SGHRS, CDR2 YFSETQ. The CDR3 loop reads CASSWGGYEQYF. In DNA, the CDR3 is TGCGCCAGCAGCTGGGGGGGCTACGAGCAGTACTTC.

This rearrangement joins TRBV4-1 to TRBJ1-1, with a tentative D call TRBD1 (5 bases). This CDR3 region has 15 residues. Between the trimmed V and J ends, which lost 2 bases and 1 base, there was a span of 11 bases. Germline lookup yields CDR1 MGHRA and CDR2 YSYEKL. The CDR3 sequence: CASSQPRRGNTEAFF. The DNA of the CDR3 is TGCGCCAGCAGCCAACCCCGTAGGGGGAACACTGAAGCTTTCTTT.

This clone was found a few times. The V and J genes are TRBV6-1 and TRBJ1-3; 8 nucleotides line up with TRBD1. This CDR3 contains 15 residues. Germline loops: CDR1 MNHNS, CDR2 SASEGT. Trimming at V came to 7 bases and at J to 0 bases, leaving 5 bases not matched to a gene. The CDR3 is CASNPTGGSGNTIYF. The CDR3 region has the DNA TGTGCCAGCAACCCTACAGGGGGCTCTGGAAACACCATATATTTT.

This clone was seen a few times. V usage is TRBV7-9 and J usage is TRBJ2-7; D is perhaps TRBD2 (5 bases). V lost 3 bases and J lost 7, with 19 bases in between. The V gene's germline CDR1 is SEHNR and CDR2 FQNEAQ (reference sequence). The CDR3 has 15 residues. This CDR3 reads CASSFSRVLHGEQYF. The CDR3 bases are TGTGCCAGCAGCTTCTCGAGGGTGCTCCATGGGGAGCAGTACTTC.

The rearrangement uses TRBV19 and TRBJ1-5; TRBD1 matches 9 bases. The CDR3 loop spans 18 amino acids. V was clipped by 7 bases and J by 1 base; unmatched bases: 14. Germline lookup yields CDR1 LNHDA and CDR2 SQIVND (reference sequence). In nucleotides, the CDR3 is TGTGCCAGTATTGAAACGGACAGGGGTCTTAGGAGCAATCAGCCCCAGCATTTT. Amino acids: CASIETDRGLRSNQPQHF.

The chain carries TRBV18 and TRBJ1-2; 7 nucleotides agree with TRBD1. Trimming at V came to 0 bases and at J to 4 bases, leaving 5 bases not matched to a gene. The CDR3 sequence is 15 residues long. Germline V CDR1 and CDR2: KGHSH, LQKENI. The CDR3 sequence: CASSPPQDRSYGYTF. The DNA for the CDR3 is TGTGCCAGCTCACCACCGCAGGACAGGTCCTATGGCTACACCTTC.

This chain uses TRBV5-4 with TRBJ2-5; no clear D gene. The germline CDR1 and CDR2 sequences are SGHNT and YYREEE (reference sequence). The CDR3 covers 13 residues. V was cut by 1 base and J by 1 base, with 5 bases left in between. CDR3 sequence (DNA): TGTGCCAGCAGCTTGCGGAGCCAAGAGACCCAGTACTTC. Its translation: CASSLRSQETQYF.

The chain is built from TRBV4-3 and TRBJ2-3; 13 nucleotides match TRBD2. This CDR3 comprises 17 residues. V was pared by 3 bases and J by 4 bases, with 7 bases of the junction left unmatched. Germline CDR1 and CDR2: LGHNA and YSLEER. The CDR3 DNA reads as TGCGCCAGCAGCCATTACGGGACTAGCGGGGAGTCAGATACGCAGTATTTT. It yields the protein CASSHYGTSGESDTQYF.

The rearrangement joins TRBV27 to TRBJ1-2, with D possibly being TRBD1 (5 bases). The germline CDR1 and CDR2 sequences are MNHEY and SMNVEV (reference sequence). V lost 5 bases, J lost 2 bases, and 15 bases lay in between. The CDR3 runs to 15 residues. This CDR3 reads CASSPLGEGNYGYTF. The CDR3 nucleotides read TGTGCCAGCAGTCCATTAGGGGAGGGAAACTATGGCTACACCTTC.

This clone was observed a single time. V gene TRBV27 combines with J gene TRBJ1-1; weak D call: TRBD1 (5 bases). Trimming stripped 2 bases from V and 6 bases from J, with 16 bases between. The CDR3 is 15 amino acids. Germline assignment: CDR1 MNHEY and CDR2 SMNVEV (reference sequence). DNA of the CDR3: TGTGCCAGCAGTTTAGGTGGACACAGAAACGCTGAAGCTTTCTTT. This translates into CASSLGGHRNAEAFF.

V usage is TRBV9 and J usage is TRBJ2-2; 8 bases line up with TRBD2. Germline-derived CDR1 and CDR2 are SGDLS and YYNGEE. The CDR3 extends over 15 amino acids. After removal of 4 bases from V and 0 bases from J, the junction contained 2 bases not matched to a gene. The CDR3 DNA is TGTGCCAGCAGCCGCGGGGGGCCGAACACCGGGGAGCTGTTTTTT. It is translated as CASSRGGPNTGELFF.

Turning to this clone: A junction boundary mismatches the germline segment, possibly from a read error. Other DNA variants within this sample encode the same CDR3. The gene calls are TRBV7-7 and TRBJ1-1; 9 nucleotides line up with TRBD1. The CDR3 runs to 13 residues. The germline V gene has CDR1 SSHAT and CDR2 FNYEAQ (reference sequence). CDR3 nucleotides: TGTGCTAGCAGCCAGGACAGGGGCACTGAAGCTTTCTTT. Translating gives CASSQDRGTEAFF. Supplemented by reference TRBV7-7 and TRBJ1-1, the full variable domain reads GAGVSQSPRYKVTKRGQDVTLRCDPISSHATLYWYQQALGQGPEFLTYFNYEAQPDKSGLPSDRFSAERPEGSISTLTIQRTEQRDSAMYRCASSQDRGTEAFFGQGTRLTVV.

The chain recombines TRBV5-1 with TRBJ1-1; perhaps TRBD1 as D (5 bases). Trimming left V 7 bases short and J 2 bases short, with 9 bases between. The CDR3 totals 12 residues. Germline V gene lookup returns CDR1 SGHRS and CDR2 YFSETQ. CDR3 DNA: TGCGCCAGCGGGGCGTCTAACACTGAAGCTTTCTTT. Amino acids: CASGASNTEAFF. The full variable domain, completed using reference TRBV5-1 and TRBJ1-1, is KAGVTQTPRYLIKTRGQQVTLSCSPISGHRSVSWYQQTPGQGLQFLFEYFSETQRNKGNFPGRFSGRQFSNSRSEMNVSTLELGDSALYLCASGASNTEAFFGQGTRLTVV.

The chain carries TRBV2 and TRBJ1-5; tentatively, D is TRBD1 (5 bases). Trimming took off 3 bases at V and 6 bases at J, with 12 bases between the two ends. The length of the CDR3 is 14 residues. CDR1 is SNHLY, CDR2 FYNNEI, per germline. Written as DNA, the CDR3 is TGTGCCAGCAGTGATTTGCAGGGTTCTCAGCCCCAGCATTTT. Its translation: CASSDLQGSQPQHF.